This T cell receptor (beta chain) comes out of a study of human T cells and chemical hapten exposure. Time point given: pre-sensitization, week 0. As for treatment: therapeutic diphenylcyclopropenone sensitization with weekly scalp DPC. The germline V gene has CDR1 MRHNA and CDR2 SNTAGT. After removal of 5 bases from V and 4 bases from J, the junction contained 6 bases not matched to a gene. The CDR3 runs to 15 residues. This clonotype was detected only a few times. TCRdb ran MiXCR on the RACE reads and lists one entry per CDR3 protein. The sample has around 250,000 distinct CDR3 sequences; about 9% are singletons.

This chain joins TRBV6-4 and TRBJ2-2, with TRBD1 matching over 8 bases. The receptor's source is a woman in her thirties or forties with alopecia areata. Some clones in this sample may be carry-over from other donors' samples. Sequencing used whole blood, obtained in connection with sensitization to the hapten diphenylcyclopropenone (DPC). DNA for the CDR3: TGTGCCAGCAGTTCCCAGGGGGCGACCACCGGGGAGCTGTTTTTT. This sequence encodes CASSSQGATTGELFF.